Following are 29 T cell receptor beta chains from one sample sequenced in a study of blood T cell repertoires in COVID-19. The data were produced by immunoSEQ multiplex PCR, yet TCRdb's version contains in-frame clones alone and is incomplete. The repertoire has about 200,000 clones, around 81% of them found once; the top ten carry approximately 9%. The specimen sequenced was PBMCs or T cells enriched from blood (not recorded which). Every receptor here comes from a woman aged 45-65 years with acute COVID-19.

V usage is TRBV28 and J usage is TRBJ2-7, with D possibly matching TRBD2 (5 bases). The CDR3 length is 14 residues. CDR1 MDHEN and CDR2 SYDVKM come from the germline V gene. V dropped 5 bases and J dropped 0 bases, with 11 bases sitting between them. The CDR3 coding sequence is TGTGCCAGCAGTCTGAGCGGCGCCTCCTACGAGCAGTACTTC. This codes for CASSLSGASYEQYF.

V usage is TRBV24-1 and J usage is TRBJ1-6, with D hard to call. Germline-derived CDR1 and CDR2 are KGHDR and SFDVKD. The CDR3 spans 14 residues. The ends were cut back, 5 bases at V and 9 bases at J, with 13 bases in the middle. This CDR3 is CATSAGGHGSPLHF. The CDR3 DNA reads as TGTGCCACCAGTGCCGGAGGGCATGGTTCACCCCTCCACTTT.

The chain recombines TRBV7-3 with TRBJ2-3, with 7 positions matching TRBD1. CDR3 size: 15 residues. With 5 bases clipped from V and 0 bases from J, the junction kept 5 bases outside the gene matches. The germline CDR1 and CDR2 sequences are SGHTA and FQGTGA. The CDR3 here is CASSKRQGSTDTQYF. The CDR3 DNA is TGTGCCAGCAGCAAGCGACAGGGAAGCACAGATACGCAGTATTTT.

The chain employs TRBV28 and TRBJ1-3; TRBD1 is a possible D gene (5 bases). V lost 2 bases and J lost 3, with 11 bases in between. The CDR3 runs 15 residues. Germline V gene lookup returns CDR1 MDHEN and CDR2 SYDVKM. The CDR3 is CASSLKGVIGNTIYF. For the CDR3, the DNA is TGTGCCAGCAGTTTAAAAGGGGTTATTGGAAACACCATATATTTT.

The genes are TRBV18 and TRBJ2-1, with TRBD2 matching 15 bases. The length of the CDR3 is 16 residues. The germline CDR1 and CDR2 sequences are KGHSH and LQKENI. The V gene end was trimmed by 2 bases and the J gene end by 9 bases; junction bases not matched to a gene: 5. The CDR3 protein is CASSPEGLAGGSEQFF. The DNA for the CDR3 is TGTGCCAGCTCACCAGAGGGACTAGCGGGAGGAAGTGAGCAGTTCTTC.

The genes are TRBV19 and TRBJ2-3, with TRBD1 identical over 7 bases. CDR3 size: 15 residues. Germline V gene data show CDR1 as LNHDA and CDR2 as SQIVND (reference sequence). J gave up 0 bases and V 3 bases, and 3 bases lay outside the gene matches. The CDR3 DNA reads TGTGCCAGTAGTATGGGGACAGCTAGCACAGATACGCAGTATTTT. Translating it yields CASSMGTASTDTQYF.

This sequence joins TRBV12-3 or TRBV12-4 and TRBJ2-1; D may be TRBD2 (6 bases). This CDR3 is built from 13 residues. Trimming shortened V by 1 base and J by 8 bases, and 9 bases separated the two germline ends. The CDR3 spells CASSLGRGDEQFF. DNA for the CDR3: TGTGCCAGCAGTTTAGGGCGGGGTGATGAGCAGTTCTTC.

The chain is built from TRBV27 and TRBJ2-1, with TRBD2 matching 14 bases. Losses at the gene ends were 4 bases for V and 2 bases for J; bases not matched to a gene: 7. This CDR3 has 18 amino acids. Per the germline V gene, CDR1 is MNHEY and CDR2 is SMNVEV (reference sequence). The CDR3, as DNA: TGTGCCAGCAGTTCAGTCCTGACTAGCGGGAGGGCCTACAATGAGCAGTTCTTC. Translation: CASSSVLTSGRAYNEQFF.

The chain employs TRBV7-2 and TRBJ1-2; 8 bases fit TRBD1. Germline lookup yields CDR1 SGHTA and CDR2 FQGNSA. The junction had 4 bases not matched to a gene; V was cut back by 3 bases and J by 4 bases. The CDR3 covers 14 residues. The CDR3 coding sequence is TGTGCCAGCAGCTTGGACAGGGTCGGCTATGGCTACACCTTC. It translates to CASSLDRVGYGYTF. Using reference TRBV7-2 and TRBJ1-2 for the parts outside the CDR3, the full variable domain is GAGVSQSPSNKVTEKGKDVELRCDPISGHTALYWYRQSLGQGLEFLIYFQGNSAPDKSGLPSDRFSAERTGGSVSTLTIQRTQQEDSAVYLCASSLDRVGYGYTFGSGTRLTVV.

This sequence joins TRBV7-2 and TRBJ2-1, with TRBD1 matching 8 bases. The germline V gene has CDR1 SGHTA and CDR2 FQGNSA. The CDR3 runs to 13 residues. Losses at the gene ends were 4 bases for V and 9 bases for J; bases not matched to a gene: 5. The CDR3 DNA is TGTGCCAGCAGCTCCGACAGGGGAAGTGAGCAGTTCTTC. It translates to CASSSDRGSEQFF.

The V gene is TRBV5-6, the J gene TRBJ1-5; 7 bases map to TRBD1. V was clipped by 4 bases and J by 7 bases; unmatched bases: 11. This CDR3 is 15 amino acids long. The germline CDR1 and CDR2 sequences are SGHDT and YYEEEE. CDR3 coding DNA: TGTGCCAGCAGCCTGTACCGGACAGGTCGACAGCCCCAGCATTTT. This gives the protein CASSLYRTGRQPQHF.

The chain carries TRBV5-1 and TRBJ2-3; D gene unclear. Trimming removed 2 bases at V and 4 bases at J, with 5 bases between. This CDR3 is built from 12 residues. Germline CDR1 reads SGHRS; CDR2 reads YFSETQ. The CDR3 DNA follows: TGCGCCAGCAGCTTTACGGCAGATACGCAGTATTTT. This gives the protein CASSFTADTQYF. The entire variable domain, with the rest obtained from reference TRBV5-1 and TRBJ2-3, is as follows: KAGVTQTPRYLIKTRGQQVTLSCSPISGHRSVSWYQQTPGQGLQFLFEYFSETQRNKGNFPGRFSGRQFSNSRSEMNVSTLELGDSALYLCASSFTADTQYFGPGTRLTVL.

CDR3 bases: TGTGCCAGTAGCCGACAGGGGGCCTACAATGAGCAGTTCTTC. The encoded protein is CASSRQGAYNEQFF. The chain employs TRBV19 and TRBJ2-1, with 9 positions matching TRBD1. The CDR3 runs to 14 residues. CDR1 LNHDA and CDR2 SQIVND come from the germline V gene (reference sequence). V was clipped by 6 bases and J by 2 bases; unmatched bases: 2.

V and J are TRBV7-6 and TRBJ1-1; D not resolved. CDR3 length: 12 residues. Trimming removed 4 bases from V and 5 bases from J, with 8 bases in between. CDR1 SGHVS and CDR2 FNYEAQ come from the germline V gene. CDR3 sequence reads: CASSSGRTEAFF. CDR3 bases: TGTGCCAGCAGCTCAGGCAGGACTGAAGCTTTCTTT.

The chain couples TRBV7-2 to TRBJ2-5, with 10 bases aligning to TRBD2. V was clipped by 0 bases and J by 2 bases; unmatched bases: 3. The CDR3 has 16 amino acids. Germline lookup yields CDR1 SGHTA and CDR2 FQGNSA. This chain's CDR3 is CASSLARTSGQETQYF. The CDR3 DNA follows: TGTGCCAGCAGCTTAGCCCGGACTAGCGGACAAGAGACCCAGTACTTC.

The V gene is TRBV14, the J gene TRBJ1-2; TRBD1 is a possible D gene (5 bases). CDR1 and CDR2 from the germline V gene are SGHDN and FVKESK. V lost 8 bases, J lost 2 bases, and 18 bases lay in between. The CDR3 length is 15 residues. For the CDR3, the DNA is TGTGCCAGCGCACCAGGGCTCGTCCCCAACTATGGCTACACCTTC. It encodes CASAPGLVPNYGYTF.

The chain employs TRBV4-3 and TRBJ2-7; TRBD2 aligns across 8 bases. V gave up 0 bases and J gave up 3 bases; unmatched junction bases: 7. In germline, CDR1 is LGHNA, CDR2 YSLEER. This CDR3 is 16 amino acids long. The CDR3 DNA follows: TGCGCCAGCAGCCAAGAAGCGAGCGGGAGCTACTACGAGCAGTACTTC. Translating gives CASSQEASGSYYEQYF.

The V and J genes are TRBV28 and TRBJ1-6; 8 nucleotides agree with TRBD1. This CDR3 has 14 amino acids. Germline V gives CDR1 MDHEN, CDR2 SYDVKM. V shed 7 bases and J 7 bases; nucleotides not matched to a gene: 6. CDR3 loop: CASTLDRVNSPLHF. Here the CDR3 DNA reads TGTGCCAGCACGTTGGACAGGGTCAATTCACCCCTCCACTTT.

This clone was picked up one time. V gene TRBV9 combines with J gene TRBJ2-3; TRBD2 matches 7 bases. The CDR3 length is 17 residues. The germline V gene encodes CDR1 SGDLS and CDR2 YYNGEE. With 2 bases clipped from V and 0 bases from J, the junction kept 9 bases outside the gene matches. The CDR3 is CASSVSFSGTSTDTQYF. The CDR3 DNA follows: TGTGCCAGCAGCGTCTCCTTCAGCGGGACTAGCACAGATACGCAGTATTTT.

This chain joins TRBV6-5 and TRBJ2-5, with TRBD2 matching 8 bases. Germline values: CDR1 MNHEY, CDR2 SVGAGI. CDR3 size: 14 residues. With 6 bases clipped from V and 7 bases from J, the junction kept 10 bases outside the gene matches. CDR3 nucleotides: TGTGCCAGCAGGGGAGCGGGGGAACACGGGACCCAGTACTTC. Translated: CASRGAGEHGTQYF.

The genes are TRBV10-3 and TRBJ2-7, with D perhaps matching TRBD1 (7 bases). The CDR3 spans 14 residues. The germline V and J ends were trimmed by 5 bases and 4 bases, with 15 bases remaining between them. CDR1 is ENHRY, CDR2 SYGVKD, per germline. CDR3 amino acids: CAISPRGTEYEQYF. The CDR3 DNA is TGTGCCATCAGTCCTCGCGGGACAGAATACGAGCAGTACTTC.

This clone has just one count. The sample contains more than one DNA sequence encoding this CDR3. The chain combines TRBV18 with TRBJ1-1; D is possibly TRBD1 (5 bases). The V and J ends lost 2 bases and 8 bases respectively, with 9 bases between them. The germline V gene has CDR1 KGHSH and CDR2 LQKENI. This CDR3 is 12 amino acids long. DNA of the CDR3: TGTGCCAGCTCACCATTGCAGGGAGAAGCTTTCTTT. Its protein product is CASSPLQGEAFF.

The chain employs TRBV18 and TRBJ2-2, with 10 bases aligning to TRBD1. J lost 6 bases, V lost 3 bases, and 10 bases had no gene match. The CDR3 runs 17 residues. The germline V gene encodes CDR1 KGHSH and CDR2 LQKENI. CDR3 bases: TGTGCCAGCTCACCTCCCCAGGGACAGGGGCCTGCCGGGGAGCTGTTTTTT. This encodes CASSPPQGQGPAGELFF. Complete variable domain (other parts from reference TRBV18 and TRBJ2-2): NAGVMQNPRHLVRRRGQEARLRCSPMKGHSHVYWYRQLPEEGLKFMVYLQKENIIDESGMPKERFSAEFPKEGPSILRIQQVVRGDSAAYFCASSPPQGQGPAGELFFGEGSRLTVL.

This chain joins TRBV28 and TRBJ1-2; D is possibly TRBD1 (6 bases). V dropped 6 bases and J dropped 6 bases, with 20 bases sitting between them. Germline assignment: CDR1 MDHEN and CDR2 SYDVKM. This CDR3 has 15 amino acids. DNA of the CDR3: TGTGCCAGCAGCAATGCGGCAGGCAGGGGCCATGGCTACACCTTC. It yields the protein CASSNAAGRGHGYTF.

The chain carries TRBV28 and TRBJ2-2; possibly TRBD1 for D (6 bases). The CDR3 is 14 residues long. Trimming shortened V by 7 bases and J by 5 bases, and 14 bases separated the two germline ends. Germline loops: CDR1 MDHEN, CDR2 SYDVKM. The CDR3 region has the DNA TGTGCCAGCATTGCCGGGACACATACCGGGGAGCTGTTTTTT. Translation gives CASIAGTHTGELFF. Based on the CDR3 plus reference TRBV28 and TRBJ2-2, the full variable domain is DVKVTQSSRYLVKRTGEKVFLECVQDMDHENMFWYRQDPGLGLRLIYFSYDVKMKEKGDIPEGYSVSREKKERFSLILESASTNQTSMYLCASIAGTHTGELFFGEGSRLTVL.

This chain connects TRBV11-2 to TRBJ1-4; TRBD1 might be the D (6 bases). The length of the CDR3 is 16 residues. The V and J ends lost 5 bases and 6 bases respectively, with 19 bases between them. From germline, CDR1 is SGHAT and CDR2 FQNNGV. The CDR3 region has the DNA TGTGCCAGCAGCCCTCGCCAGATAAACAGGGATGAAAAACTGTTTTTT. This gives the protein CASSPRQINRDEKLFF.

J is TRBJ1-5 and V is TRBV21-1; the table assigns TRBD1, which was not confirmed against the DNA. TRBV21-1 is reported as a pseudogene. This CDR3 has 17 amino acids. The CDR3 DNA reads TGTGCCAGCAGCAAAGCTGATTTAGAACAGGTTGATCAGCCCCAGCATTTT. It specifies CASSKADLEQVDQPQHF.

The chain links TRBV7-2 to TRBJ1-5; D is undetermined. This CDR3 has 13 amino acids. Trimming took 1 base from V and 7 from J, leaving 8 bases between them. Germline CDR1 SGHTA, CDR2 FQGNSA. The CDR3 nucleotides are TGTGCCAGCAGCTTAGGGTACAGCCAGCCCCAGCATTTT. Translation gives CASSLGYSQPQHF.

The chain uses TRBV29-1 and TRBJ2-5, with a possible D match to TRBD2 (5 bases). Germline V gene lookup returns CDR1 SQVTM and CDR2 ANQGSEA. The CDR3 covers 13 residues. Between the trimmed V and J ends, which lost 3 bases and 1 base, there was a span of 9 bases. The CDR3 region is CSVEGGPQETQYF. The DNA for the CDR3 is TGCAGCGTTGAGGGCGGGCCCCAAGAGACCCAGTACTTC.